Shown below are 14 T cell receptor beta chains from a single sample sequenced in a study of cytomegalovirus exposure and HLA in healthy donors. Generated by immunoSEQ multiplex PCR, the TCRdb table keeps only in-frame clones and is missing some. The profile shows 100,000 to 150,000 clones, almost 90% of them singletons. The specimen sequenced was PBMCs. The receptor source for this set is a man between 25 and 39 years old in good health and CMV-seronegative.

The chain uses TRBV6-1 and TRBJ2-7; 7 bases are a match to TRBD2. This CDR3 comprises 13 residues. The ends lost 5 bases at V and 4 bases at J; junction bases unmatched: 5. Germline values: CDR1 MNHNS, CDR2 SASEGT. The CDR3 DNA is TGTGCCAGCAGTTGGGGGGGTCGGTACGAGCAGTACTTC. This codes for CASSWGGRYEQYF.

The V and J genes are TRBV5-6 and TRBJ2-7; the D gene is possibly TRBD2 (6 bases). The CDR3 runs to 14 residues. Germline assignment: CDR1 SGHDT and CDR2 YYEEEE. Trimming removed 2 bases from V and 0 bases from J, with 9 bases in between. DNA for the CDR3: TGTGCCAGCAGCTTTAGGGGAGGCTCCTACGAGCAGTACTTC. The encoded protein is CASSFRGGSYEQYF.

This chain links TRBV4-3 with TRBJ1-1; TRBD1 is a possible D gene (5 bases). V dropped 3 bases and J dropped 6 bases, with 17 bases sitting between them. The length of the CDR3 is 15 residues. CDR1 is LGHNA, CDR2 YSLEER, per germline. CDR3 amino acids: CASSQGGLGGAEAFF. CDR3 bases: TGCGCCAGCAGCCAGGGGGGACTGGGGGGAGCTGAAGCTTTCTTT.

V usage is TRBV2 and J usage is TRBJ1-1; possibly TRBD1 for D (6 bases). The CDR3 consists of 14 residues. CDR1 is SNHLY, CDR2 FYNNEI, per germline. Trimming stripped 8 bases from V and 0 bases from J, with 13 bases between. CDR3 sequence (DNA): TGTGCCAGCGCCATCAGGGGTATGAACACTGAAGCTTTCTTT. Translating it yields CASAIRGMNTEAFF.

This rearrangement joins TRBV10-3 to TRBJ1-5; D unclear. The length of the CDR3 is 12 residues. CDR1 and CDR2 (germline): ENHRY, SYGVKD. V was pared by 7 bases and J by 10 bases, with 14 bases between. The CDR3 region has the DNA TGTGCCATCATTAAAGGAGGTCCCCCCCAGCATTTT. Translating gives CAIIKGGPPQHF.

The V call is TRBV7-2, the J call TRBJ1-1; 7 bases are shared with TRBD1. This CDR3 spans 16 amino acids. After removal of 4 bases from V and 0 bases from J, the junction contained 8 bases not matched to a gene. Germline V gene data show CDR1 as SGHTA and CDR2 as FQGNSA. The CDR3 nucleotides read TGTGCCAGCAGCTACGCCGGGACAGCTCTGAACACTGAAGCTTTCTTT. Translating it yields CASSYAGTALNTEAFF.

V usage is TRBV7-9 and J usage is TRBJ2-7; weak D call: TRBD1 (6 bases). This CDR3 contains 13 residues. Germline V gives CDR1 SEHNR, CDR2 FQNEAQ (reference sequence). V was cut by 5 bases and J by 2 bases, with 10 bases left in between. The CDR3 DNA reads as TGTGCCAGCAGCAAGACAGGAACCTACGAGCAGTACTTC. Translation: CASSKTGTYEQYF.

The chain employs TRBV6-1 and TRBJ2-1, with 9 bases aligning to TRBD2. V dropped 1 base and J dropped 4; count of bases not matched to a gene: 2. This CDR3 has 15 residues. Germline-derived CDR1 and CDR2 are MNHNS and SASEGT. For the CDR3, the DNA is TGTGCCAGCAGTGAAGTGGCGGGAGGGTACAATGAGCAGTTCTTC. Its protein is CASSEVAGGYNEQFF.

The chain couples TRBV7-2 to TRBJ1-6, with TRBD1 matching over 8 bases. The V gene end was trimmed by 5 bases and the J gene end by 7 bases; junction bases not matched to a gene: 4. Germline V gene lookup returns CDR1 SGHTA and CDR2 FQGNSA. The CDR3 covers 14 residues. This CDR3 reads CASSPGQVNSPLHF. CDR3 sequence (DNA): TGTGCCAGCAGCCCGGGACAGGTCAATTCACCCCTCCACTTT.

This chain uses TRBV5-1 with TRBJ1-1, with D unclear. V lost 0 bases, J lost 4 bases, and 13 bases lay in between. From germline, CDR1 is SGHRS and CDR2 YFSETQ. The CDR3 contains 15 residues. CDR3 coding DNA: TGCGCCAGCAGCTTGGTAGACCCGGCAGGCACTGAAGCTTTCTTT. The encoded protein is CASSLVDPAGTEAFF.

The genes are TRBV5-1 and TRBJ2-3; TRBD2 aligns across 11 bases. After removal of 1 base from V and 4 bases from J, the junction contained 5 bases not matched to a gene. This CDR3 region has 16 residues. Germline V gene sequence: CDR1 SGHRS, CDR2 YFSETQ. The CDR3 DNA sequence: TGCGCCAGCAGCTTGAGCCTAGCGGGAGGTGCAGATACGCAGTATTTT. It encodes CASSLSLAGGADTQYF.

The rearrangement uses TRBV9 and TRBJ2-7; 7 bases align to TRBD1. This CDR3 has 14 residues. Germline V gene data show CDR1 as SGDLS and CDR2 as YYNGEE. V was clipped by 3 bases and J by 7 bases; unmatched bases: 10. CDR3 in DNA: TGTGCCAGCAGCGCGGGACAGCCGGAGCGGGAGCAGTACTTC. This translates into CASSAGQPEREQYF.

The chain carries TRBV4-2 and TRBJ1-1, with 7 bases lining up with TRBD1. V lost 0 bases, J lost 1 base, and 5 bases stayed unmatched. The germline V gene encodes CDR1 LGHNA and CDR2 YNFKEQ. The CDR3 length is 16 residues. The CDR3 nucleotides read TGTGCCAGCAGCCAAGATCTGAGGGGGCCGAACACTGAAGCTTTCTTT. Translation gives CASSQDLRGPNTEAFF.

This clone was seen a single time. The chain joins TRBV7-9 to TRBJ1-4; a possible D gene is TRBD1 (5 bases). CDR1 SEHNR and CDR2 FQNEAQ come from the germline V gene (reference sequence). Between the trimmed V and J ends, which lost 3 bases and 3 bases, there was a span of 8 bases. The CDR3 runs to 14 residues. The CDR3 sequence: CASSLQGPNEKLFF. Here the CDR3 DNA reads TGTGCCAGCAGCTTGCAGGGTCCTAATGAAAAACTGTTTTTT.